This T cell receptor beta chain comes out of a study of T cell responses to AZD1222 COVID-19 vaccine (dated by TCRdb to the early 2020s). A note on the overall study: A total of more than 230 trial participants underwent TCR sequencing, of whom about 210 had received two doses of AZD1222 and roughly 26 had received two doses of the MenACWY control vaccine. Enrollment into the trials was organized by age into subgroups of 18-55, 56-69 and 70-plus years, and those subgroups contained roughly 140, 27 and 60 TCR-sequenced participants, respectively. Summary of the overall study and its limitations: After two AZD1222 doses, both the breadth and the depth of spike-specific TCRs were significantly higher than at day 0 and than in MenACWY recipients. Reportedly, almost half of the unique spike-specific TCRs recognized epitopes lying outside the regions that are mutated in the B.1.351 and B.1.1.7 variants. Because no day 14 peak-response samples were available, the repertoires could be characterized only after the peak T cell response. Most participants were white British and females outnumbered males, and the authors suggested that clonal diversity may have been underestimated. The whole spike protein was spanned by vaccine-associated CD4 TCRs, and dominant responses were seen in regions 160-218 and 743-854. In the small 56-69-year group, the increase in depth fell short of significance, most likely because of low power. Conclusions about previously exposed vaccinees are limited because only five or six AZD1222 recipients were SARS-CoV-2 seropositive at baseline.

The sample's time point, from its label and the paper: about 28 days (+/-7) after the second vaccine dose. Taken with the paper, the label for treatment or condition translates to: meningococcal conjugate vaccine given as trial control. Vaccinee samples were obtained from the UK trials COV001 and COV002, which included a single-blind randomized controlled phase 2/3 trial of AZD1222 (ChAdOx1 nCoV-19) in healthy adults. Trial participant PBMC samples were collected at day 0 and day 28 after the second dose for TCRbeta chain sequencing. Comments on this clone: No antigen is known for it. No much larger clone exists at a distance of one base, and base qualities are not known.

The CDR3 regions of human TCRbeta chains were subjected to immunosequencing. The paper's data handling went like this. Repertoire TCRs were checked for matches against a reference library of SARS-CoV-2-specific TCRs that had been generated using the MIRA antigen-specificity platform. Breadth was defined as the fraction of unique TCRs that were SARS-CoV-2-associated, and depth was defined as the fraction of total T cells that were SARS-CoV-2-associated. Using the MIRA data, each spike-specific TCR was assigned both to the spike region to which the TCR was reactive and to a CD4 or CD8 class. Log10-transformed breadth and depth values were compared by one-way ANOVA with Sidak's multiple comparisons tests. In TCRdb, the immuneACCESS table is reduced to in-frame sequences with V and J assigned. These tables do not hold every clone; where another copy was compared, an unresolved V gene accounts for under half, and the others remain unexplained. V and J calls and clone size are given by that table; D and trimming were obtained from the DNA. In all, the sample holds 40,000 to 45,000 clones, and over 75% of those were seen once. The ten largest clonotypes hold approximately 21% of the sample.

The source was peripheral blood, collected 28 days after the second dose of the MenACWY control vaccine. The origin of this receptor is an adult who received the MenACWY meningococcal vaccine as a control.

The CDR3 here reads CASTSGQRAEQYF. The DNA reads as follows: TGTGCCAGCACCTCGGGCCAGCGGGCCGAGCAGTACTTC. This sequence uses TRBV11-2 and TRBJ2-7; matching of 6 bases hints at TRBD2 as the D gene. Trimming at the junction amounts to 7 bases on V and 6 bases on J, and the germline ends lie 16 bases apart. There are 13 amino acids in the CDR3, from cysteine to phenylalanine inclusive. The retained sequence is limited to the CDR3, 39 bases, with the frame set at the first base. CDR1 SGHAT and CDR2 FQNNGV are derived from the germline V gene.